The 10 T cell receptor beta chains reported below all come from one sample, sequenced in a study of metastatic and nonmetastatic thyroid tumors. No patient had received any treatment before thyroid surgery. TCRdb re-clonotyped the PCR reads via MiXCR. The sample has about 70,000 clones, about 17% seen once. Sequences were obtained from blood. The receptors originated from a female donor with papillary thyroid cancer or a benign thyroid nodule (not recorded which). Some clones in this sample may be carry-over from other donors' samples.

The CDR3 spells CSARGDREFNEQFF. The CDR3 DNA sequence: TGCAGTGCTAGAGGGGACAGAGAGTTCAATGAGCAGTTCTTC. J is TRBJ2-1 and V is TRBV20-1; 7 bases fit TRBD1. This CDR3 is 14 amino acids long. Germline V gene lookup returns CDR1 DFQATT and CDR2 SNEGSKA (reference sequence). The V and J ends lost 1 base and 6 bases, in that order; junction bases with no gene match: 6.

This clone was seen ten or more times. V is TRBV3-1 and J is TRBJ1-1; possibly TRBD1 for D (6 bases). V lost 4 bases and J lost 4, with 10 bases in between. Per the germline V gene, CDR1 is LGHDT and CDR2 is YNNKEL (reference sequence). CDR3 size: 13 residues. The CDR3 bases are TGTGCCAGCAGCCCTACAGGGACCACTGAAGCTTTCTTT. Residues: CASSPTGTTEAFF.

This clone was seen at least ten times. This chain connects TRBV18 to TRBJ2-7, with 14 bases matching TRBD2. The CDR3 spans 16 residues. Unmatched junction bases numbered 8, after V lost 6 bases and J lost 4 bases. In germline, CDR1 is KGHSH, CDR2 LQKENI. The CDR3 bases are TGTGCCAGCTCCCCTGCCGGGACTAGCGGGAGATACGAGCAGTACTTC. It is translated as CASSPAGTSGRYEQYF.

This chain uses TRBV20-1 with TRBJ2-2, with 10 bases identical to TRBD2. V was clipped by 5 bases and J by 3 bases; unmatched bases: 9. CDR1 is DFQATT and CDR2 is SNEGSKA in the germline V gene (reference sequence). This CDR3 comprises 16 residues. This CDR3 is CSALNVLAGDTGELFF. The CDR3 bases are TGCAGTGCTCTCAATGTTCTAGCGGGAGACACCGGGGAGCTGTTTTTT.

This clone has a count of ten or more. V usage is TRBV20-1 and J usage is TRBJ2-2, with 7 positions matching TRBD2. Germline V gene sequence: CDR1 DFQATT, CDR2 SNEGSKA (reference sequence). The trim removed 3 bases at V and 1 base at J, leaving 2 bases unmatched. The CDR3 runs 14 residues. DNA for the CDR3: TGCAGTGCTAGGCCGGGAGGGAACACCGGGGAGCTGTTTTTT. This gives the protein CSARPGGNTGELFF.

This clone showed up just a few times. The V call is TRBV5-4, the J call TRBJ1-1; weak D call: TRBD1 (5 bases). Trimming shortened V by 5 bases and J by 1 base, and 15 bases separated the two germline ends. Germline assignment: CDR1 SGHNT and CDR2 YYREEE (reference sequence). The CDR3 covers 15 residues. The CDR3 loop is CASSPNTQGNTEAFF. Written as DNA, the CDR3 is TGTGCCAGCAGTCCCAATACTCAGGGGAACACTGAAGCTTTCTTT.

The chain combines TRBV28 with TRBJ2-5; 14 nucleotides match TRBD2. This CDR3 has 17 amino acids. In germline, CDR1 is MDHEN, CDR2 SYDVKM. V trimming: 1 base; J trimming: 6 bases; junction bases outside the gene matches: 7. The CDR3 bases are TGTGCCAGCAGTTTATCCCTGACTAGCGGGGGGGGAAAGACCCAGTACTTC. Amino acid sequence: CASSLSLTSGGGKTQYF.

This clone has a count of ten or more. CDR3 bases: TGTGCCAGCAGCGGGGAGACCATGGCTCGCTACACCTTC. Amino acids: CASSGETMARYTF. This chain joins TRBV9 and TRBJ1-2; D remains unclear. This CDR3 comprises 13 residues. CDR1 SGDLS and CDR2 YYNGEE come from the germline V gene. Trimming shortened V by 3 bases and J by 9 bases, and 15 bases separated the two germline ends.

This clone showed up many times. The gene calls are TRBV30 and TRBJ1-1, with 9 bases fitting TRBD1. The V and J ends lost 4 bases and 6 bases, in that order; junction bases with no gene match: 15. CDR1 is GTSNPN, CDR2 SVGIG, per germline (reference sequence). This CDR3 spans 16 amino acids. CDR3 sequence: CAWMVPPGQGIAEAFF. In DNA, the CDR3 is TGTGCCTGGATGGTCCCTCCGGGACAGGGAATCGCTGAAGCTTTCTTT. Complete variable domain (other parts from reference TRBV30 and TRBJ1-1): SQTIHQWPATLVQPVGSPLSLECTVEGTSNPNLYWYRQAAGRGLQLLFYSVGIGQISSEVPQNLSASRPQDRQFILSSKKLLLSDSGFYLCAWMVPPGQGIAEAFFGQGTRLTVV.

Points on this clone: A much more abundant neighbour one base away suggests this may be a read error. The chain carries TRBV20-1 and TRBJ2-1; 10 bases map to TRBD1. The CDR3 runs to 13 residues. Germline CDR1 is DFQATT and CDR2 is SNEGSKA (reference sequence). J gave up 14 bases and V 4 bases, and 11 bases lay outside the gene matches. CDR3 region: CSAIDPPGQGEFF. CDR3 sequence (DNA): TGCAGTGCTATAGATCCCCCCGGACAGGGGGAGTTCTTC.